The next 15 T cell receptor beta chains were all read from a single sample in a study of OX40 agonist ivuxolimab in advanced cancers. This table comes from immunoSEQ multiplex PCR, and its TCRdb copy is limited to in-frame clones, with some not included. The sample shows under 65,000 clones, approximately 92% of them seen only once. This sample comprised CD4+ or CD8+ T cells sorted from blood, obtained in a trial of the OX40 agonist ivuxolimab. The receptors shown here come from an adult with an advanced solid tumor such as melanoma, head and neck, liver or kidney cancer.

J is TRBJ1-1 and V is TRBV15; weak D call: TRBD1 (5 bases). V gave up 0 bases and J gave up 11 bases, with 13 bases separating them. The CDR3 sequence is 13 residues long. CDR1 LNHNV and CDR2 YYDKDF come from the germline V gene (reference sequence). Written as DNA, the CDR3 is TGTGCCACCAGCAGAGATCTATCGGGGGAGGCTTTCTTT. Protein product: CATSRDLSGEAFF.

The chain has TRBV9 and TRBJ2-1, with TRBD2 matching over 8 bases. CDR3 length: 15 residues. In germline, CDR1 is SGDLS, CDR2 YYNGEE. V trimming: 0 bases; J trimming: 4 bases; junction bases outside the gene matches: 3. Here the CDR3 DNA reads TGTGCCAGCAGCGTAGATGGCGGGAGGTACAATGAGCAGTTCTTC. Translating it yields CASSVDGGRYNEQFF.

This chain uses TRBV6-1 with TRBJ2-7, with 7 bases identical to TRBD2. J lost 2 bases, V lost 4 bases, and 8 bases had no gene match. Germline CDR1 and CDR2: MNHNS and SASEGT. The CDR3 totals 15 residues. CDR3 bases: TGTGCCAGCAGTGCGGCGGGAGTCCCCGCCTACGAGCAGTACTTC. It translates to CASSAAGVPAYEQYF.

The chain links TRBV11-2 to TRBJ2-2, with 8 bases fitting TRBD1. Germline assignment: CDR1 SGHAT and CDR2 FQNNGV. This CDR3 contains 17 residues. The V segment lost 5 bases and the J segment 0 bases; nucleotides outside the gene matches: 8. In DNA form, the CDR3 reads TGTGCCAGCAGCAAATGGACAGGGCGCGCGAACACCGGGGAGCTGTTTTTT. Translation: CASSKWTGRANTGELFF.

The chain uses TRBV5-3 and TRBJ1-1; no clear D gene. TRBV5-3 is marked as an open reading frame, function uncertain. The germline V and J ends were trimmed by 0 bases and 0 bases, with 15 bases remaining between them. The CDR3 has 17 amino acids. CDR3 protein: CARSLASDRDLNTEAFF. CDR3 bases: TGTGCCAGAAGCTTGGCCTCGGACCGAGACCTGAACACTGAAGCTTTCTTT.

This clone was counted once. The chain is built from TRBV7-6 and TRBJ2-1; the match to TRBD2 covers 14 bases. Germline CDR1 is SGHVS and CDR2 is FNYEAQ. V was clipped by 4 bases and J by 4 bases; unmatched bases: 9. The length of the CDR3 is 18 residues. DNA for the CDR3: TGTGCCAGCAGCTCCCCCAGGGGGACTAGCGGGGGATACAATGAGCAGTTCTTC. Its protein is CASSSPRGTSGGYNEQFF.

This chain uses TRBV7-2 with TRBJ2-7; TRBD1 matches 11 bases. V shed 2 bases, J shed 2 bases, and the junction held 2 bases outside the gene matches. CDR1 is SGHTA, CDR2 FQGNSA, per germline. The CDR3 runs 15 residues. The CDR3 spells CASSLTGQGAYEQYF. CDR3 coding DNA: TGTGCCAGCAGCTTAACGGGACAGGGGGCCTACGAGCAGTACTTC.

A single count supports this clone. The V and J genes are TRBV2 and TRBJ2-7; D remains ambiguous. Germline loops: CDR1 SNHLY, CDR2 FYNNEI. V was cut by 3 bases and J by 1 base, with 10 bases left in between. This CDR3 is 14 amino acids long. The DNA for the CDR3 is TGTGCCAGCAGTGAGGGTGGGATATCCTACGAGCAGTACTTC. It codes for CASSEGGISYEQYF.

This chain connects TRBV2 to TRBJ2-5; D remains unclear. V shed 6 bases and J shed 7 bases, with 9 bases lying between them. This CDR3 is 11 amino acids long. The germline V gene encodes CDR1 SNHLY and CDR2 FYNNEI. CDR3 protein: CASRVQRTQYF. As DNA, the CDR3 is TGTGCCAGCAGGGTACAACGGACCCAGTACTTC. Filled out from reference TRBV2 and TRBJ2-5, the complete variable domain reads EPEVTQTPSHQVTQMGQEVILRCVPISNHLYFYWYRQILGQKVEFLVSFYNNEISEKSEIFDDQFSVERPDGSNFTLKIRSTKLEDSAMYFCASRVQRTQYFGPGTRLLVL.

This chain joins TRBV21-1 and TRBJ1-6; the D segment call TRBD1 is taken from the table without a DNA check. TRBV21-1 is a recognized pseudogene. This CDR3 is 19 amino acids long. CDR3 DNA sequence: TGTGCCAGCAGCAAAAGGGGACAACAACTCCCTTCCTATAATTCACCCCTCCACTTT. This gives the protein CASSKRGQQLPSYNSPLHF.

This clone was seen just once. V and J are TRBV11-2 and TRBJ2-3; D is undetermined. Germline V gene sequence: CDR1 SGHAT, CDR2 FQNNGV. The CDR3 covers 13 residues. V gave up 3 bases and J gave up 7 bases, with 11 bases separating them. CDR3 DNA sequence: TGTGCCAGCAGCTTCGATCGCCCCCATACGCAGTATTTT. This sequence encodes CASSFDRPHTQYF. The full variable domain, its missing parts supplied by reference TRBV11-2 and TRBJ2-3, is EAGVAQSPRYKIIEKRQSVAFWCNPISGHATLYWYQQILGQGPKLLIQFQNNGVVDDSQLPKDRFSAERLKGVDSTLKIQPAKLEDSAVYLCASSFDRPHTQYFGPGTRLTVL.

This clone was found once. At one boundary the junction diverges from the germline segment, which might be a read error. This chain joins TRBV28 and TRBJ1-4; a weak D match, TRBD1 (5 bases). The length of the CDR3 is 14 residues. The germline V gene encodes CDR1 MDHEN and CDR2 SYDVKM. The chain's CDR3 is CASGSTATNEKLFF. CDR3 nucleotides: TGTGCCAGCGGATCGACAGCAACAAATGAAAAACTGTTTTTT.

The rearrangement joins TRBV28 to TRBJ2-1; D is unclear. Looked up from germline, CDR1 is MDHEN and CDR2 is SYDVKM. The CDR3 covers 14 residues. The V end was cut by 2 bases, the J end by 4 bases, with 9 bases between. The DNA for the CDR3 is TGTGCCAGCAGTTTAGGCCGGAGATACAATGAGCAGTTCTTC. Protein sequence: CASSLGRRYNEQFF.

The gene calls are TRBV5-1 and TRBJ1-4; D is uncertain. The CDR3 covers 13 residues. Germline loops: CDR1 SGHRS, CDR2 YFSETQ. Deletions cut 0 bases from V and 6 bases from J, with 6 bases between. DNA for the CDR3: TGCGCCAGCAGCTTGGGAAGGGATGAAAAACTGTTTTTT. It is translated as CASSLGRDEKLFF.

The chain couples TRBV5-1 to TRBJ2-5; D tentatively reads TRBD1 or TRBD2 (7 bases each). Germline V gene sequence: CDR1 SGHRS, CDR2 YFSETQ. Trimming removed 4 bases from V and 2 bases from J, with 18 bases in between. The CDR3 consists of 16 residues. The CDR3: CASSLIPGGGQETQYF. CDR3 DNA sequence: TGCGCCAGCAGCCTCATCCCAGGGGGAGGGCAAGAGACCCAGTACTTC.